The rows below give T cell receptor beta chains drawn from one sample of a study of T-cell memory formation after mild COVID-19. Each CDR3 protein gets one entry after TCRdb re-called the 5' RACE reads with MiXCR. This table has about 300,000 distinct CDR3 sequences, approximately 20% appearing once. The specimen was PBMCs or a T cell subset sorted from them (not recorded which). These receptors were obtained from a man aged 18 to 30 who had mild COVID-19 (a few samples of this study predate the infection). Cell type and time point are not known. Each CDR3 is given with its conserved first and last residue. Fields, in order: V gene, J gene, D gene, clone size, CDR3 DNA, CDR3 protein. The D gene is left open where the match is weak. Not all rows give a size; the values are once, few, many and, for expanded clones, a class.

v_call: TRBV28; j_call: TRBJ1-2; d_call: NA; clone_size: NA; cdr3_nt: TGTGCCAGCATGTTAACAGAAGTAGGCTATGGCTACACCTTC; cdr3_aa: CASMLTEVGYGYTF
v_call: TRBV7-2; j_call: TRBJ1-2; d_call: NA; clone_size: few; cdr3_nt: TGTGCCAGCAGCCCCTATTTAGAATTGAACTATGGCTACACCTTC; cdr3_aa: CASSPYLELNYGYTF
v_call: TRBV5-1; j_call: TRBJ2-7; d_call: TRBD1; clone_size: NA; cdr3_nt: TGCGCCAGCAGCTGGGGGCAGGGGGCGCCGGACGAGCAGTACTTC; cdr3_aa: CASSWGQGAPDEQYF
v_call: TRBV19; j_call: TRBJ1-1; d_call: TRBD1; clone_size: few; cdr3_nt: TGTGCCAGTAGTGCGGACAGGGACACTGAAGCTTTCTTT; cdr3_aa: CASSADRDTEAFF
v_call: TRBV20-1; j_call: TRBJ1-6; d_call: NA; clone_size: few; cdr3_nt: TGCAGTGCTAGAGTGTCCCAGAAGAATTCACCCCTCCACTTT; cdr3_aa: CSARVSQKNSPLHF
v_call: TRBV5-1; j_call: TRBJ2-1; d_call: NA; clone_size: many; cdr3_nt: TGCGCCAGCAGCATACAGGGTAGGGAGTACAATGAGCAGTTCTTC; cdr3_aa: CASSIQGREYNEQFF
v_call: TRBV14; j_call: TRBJ1-6; d_call: NA; clone_size: few; cdr3_nt: TGTGCCAGCAGCCCACAGGGCCAATCACCCCTCCACTTT; cdr3_aa: CASSPQGQSPLHF
v_call: TRBV4-2; j_call: TRBJ1-2; d_call: TRBD1; clone_size: NA; cdr3_nt: TGTGCCAGCAGCCAAGGGACAGGGGACTCCTATGGCTACACCTTC; cdr3_aa: CASSQGTGDSYGYTF
v_call: TRBV5-1; j_call: TRBJ2-1; d_call: NA; clone_size: NA; cdr3_nt: TGCGCCAGCAGCGCCGGGGGCTACAACAATGAGCAGTTCTTC; cdr3_aa: CASSAGGYNNEQFF
v_call: TRBV12-3/TRBV12-4; j_call: TRBJ2-3; d_call: TRBD2; clone_size: NA; cdr3_nt: TGTGCCAGCAGTGGCCAAGCGGGGGGGCTGGTAGATACGCAGTATTTT; cdr3_aa: CASSGQAGGLVDTQYF
v_call: TRBV5-1; j_call: TRBJ1-3; d_call: NA; clone_size: NA; cdr3_nt: TGCGCCAGCAGCTTGCCGGCTGACTCTGGAAACACCATATATTTT; cdr3_aa: CASSLPADSGNTIYF
v_call: TRBV12-3/TRBV12-4; j_call: TRBJ1-5; d_call: NA; clone_size: NA; cdr3_nt: TGTGCCAGCAGTTTAGGCGGACGGGGGCCCCAGCATTTT; cdr3_aa: CASSLGGRGPQHF
v_call: TRBV12-3/TRBV12-4; j_call: TRBJ2-5; d_call: NA; clone_size: NA; cdr3_nt: TGTGCCAGCTCCGGGGGGCGGTATGAGACCCAGTACTTC; cdr3_aa: CASSGGRYETQYF
v_call: TRBV5-1; j_call: TRBJ2-1; d_call: TRBD2; clone_size: NA; cdr3_nt: TGCGCCAGCAGCTTGGCCGGACTAGCGGGGGACCCTAGGGATGAGCAGTTCTTC; cdr3_aa: CASSLAGLAGDPRDEQFF
v_call: TRBV29-1; j_call: TRBJ1-1; d_call: NA; clone_size: few; cdr3_nt: TGCAGCGTTGAGGAACCAGGGAGGCCTGAAGCTTTCTTT; cdr3_aa: CSVEEPGRPEAFF
v_call: TRBV9; j_call: TRBJ1-2; d_call: NA; clone_size: NA; cdr3_nt: TGTGCCAGCAGCGTAGGGGTTGGCGGCTACACCTTC; cdr3_aa: CASSVGVGGYTF
v_call: TRBV20-1; j_call: TRBJ1-6; d_call: TRBD1; clone_size: few; cdr3_nt: TGCAGTGCTAACAGGGGATTCAATTCACCCCTCCACTTT; cdr3_aa: CSANRGFNSPLHF
v_call: TRBV7-2; j_call: TRBJ1-3; d_call: NA; clone_size: few; cdr3_nt: TGTGCCAGCAGCTTACCCCACCAGGGGTCTGGAAACACCATATATTTT; cdr3_aa: CASSLPHQGSGNTIYF
v_call: TRBV7-8; j_call: TRBJ2-1; d_call: NA; clone_size: few; cdr3_nt: TGTGCCAGCAGCTTAGGACGCTCTCCGGGCAATGAGCAGTTCTTC; cdr3_aa: CASSLGRSPGNEQFF
v_call: TRBV2; j_call: TRBJ2-4; d_call: TRBD1; clone_size: NA; cdr3_nt: TGTGCCAGCTGGGGACAGGGGGCGGACAAAAACATTCAGTACTTC; cdr3_aa: CASWGQGADKNIQYF
v_call: TRBV7-9; j_call: TRBJ2-1; d_call: NA; clone_size: few; cdr3_nt: TGTGCCAGCAGCCCCCCCCCGAAGCAGTTCTTC; cdr3_aa: CASSPPPKQFF
v_call: TRBV27; j_call: TRBJ2-7; d_call: TRBD2; clone_size: few; cdr3_nt: TGTGCCAGCAAAGGTAGCGGGGGCTACGAGCAGTACTTC; cdr3_aa: CASKGSGGYEQYF
v_call: TRBV7-9; j_call: TRBJ2-1; d_call: NA; clone_size: NA; cdr3_nt: TGTGCCAGCAGCACCTCCGAGGCCTACAATGAGCAGTTCTTC; cdr3_aa: CASSTSEAYNEQFF
v_call: TRBV19; j_call: TRBJ1-5; d_call: NA; clone_size: few; cdr3_nt: TGTGCCAGTAGTATTAGGGACAGCAATCAGCCCCAGCATTTT; cdr3_aa: CASSIRDSNQPQHF
v_call: TRBV4-1; j_call: TRBJ1-4; d_call: TRBD1; clone_size: NA; cdr3_nt: TGCGCCAGCAGCCGGTTACAAGGGGGCCCTAGAGAAAAACTGTTTTTT; cdr3_aa: CASSRLQGGPREKLFF
v_call: TRBV6-6; j_call: TRBJ2-3; d_call: NA; clone_size: NA; cdr3_nt: TGTGCCAGCAGTCCCAGCTTTCTATCGCAGTATTTT; cdr3_aa: CASSPSFLSQYF
v_call: TRBV6-5; j_call: TRBJ2-3; d_call: NA; clone_size: NA; cdr3_nt: TGTGCCAGCAGTTTCTCAACACGCACAGATACGCAGTATTTT; cdr3_aa: CASSFSTRTDTQYF
v_call: TRBV7-9; j_call: TRBJ2-5; d_call: NA; clone_size: once; cdr3_nt: TGTGCCAGCAGCTTAGGTGGCAGGGCCACCCAAGAGACCCAGTACTTC; cdr3_aa: CASSLGGRATQETQYF
v_call: TRBV11-2; j_call: TRBJ1-2; d_call: NA; clone_size: NA; cdr3_nt: TGTGCCAGCAGCTTGGGGCGGTTAAACTATGGCTACACCTTC; cdr3_aa: CASSLGRLNYGYTF
v_call: TRBV24-1; j_call: TRBJ2-1; d_call: NA; clone_size: few; cdr3_nt: TGTGCCACCAGTGACGGGGGCACCTACAATGAGCAGTTCTTC; cdr3_aa: CATSDGGTYNEQFF
v_call: TRBV10-3; j_call: TRBJ1-1; d_call: NA; clone_size: few; cdr3_nt: TGTGCCATCAGGGGGTTGGCCACTGAAGCTTTCTTT; cdr3_aa: CAIRGLATEAFF